This is a list of T cell receptor beta chains from one sample in a study of T cell responses to AZD1222 COVID-19 vaccine. Sequencing used immunoSEQ multiplex PCR; TCRdb keeps in-frame clones, though not all of them. Here the sample spans some 110,000 clones, 80% to 85% being singletons. Sample: peripheral blood, taken on day 0 of AZD1222 vaccination. Receptor source: an adult in good health. Each CDR3 is given with its conserved first and last residue. Fields, in order: clone size, D gene, J gene, V gene, CDR3 DNA, CDR3 protein. A D gene is named only where the DNA matches it firmly. Not every row has a clone size; where given, it reads once, few, many or a size class.

size: -; D: -; J: TRBJ2-4; V: TRBV6-1; DNA: TGTGCCAGCAGTGAAGCGCTCCCAATCTTAGCCAAAAACATTCAGTACTTC; CDR3: CASSEALPILAKNIQYF
size: -; D: -; J: TRBJ1-2; V: TRBV5-1; DNA: TGCGCCAGCAGCTCAGACACTTATGGCTACACCTTC; CDR3: CASSSDTYGYTF
size: -; D: -; J: TRBJ1-2; V: TRBV2; DNA: TGTGCCAGCGGAGAGGGAGCTTATGGCTACACCTTC; CDR3: CASGEGAYGYTF
size: -; D: -; J: TRBJ1-1; V: TRBV5-4; DNA: TGTGCCAGCAGCTTAGTGTCGGCGAACACTGAAGCTTTCTTT; CDR3: CASSLVSANTEAFF
size: -; D: TRBD1; J: TRBJ1-1; V: TRBV19; DNA: TGTGCCAGTAGCCCCCGGGACAGGGGTTACGGAGAAGCTTTCTTT; CDR3: CASSPRDRGYGEAFF
size: -; D: TRBD2; J: TRBJ2-3; V: TRBV6-4; DNA: TGTGCCAGCTCCACCCAGCGGGGGGGCCGTGCCGCGCAGTATTTT; CDR3: CASSTQRGGRAAQYF
size: -; D: -; J: TRBJ1-5; V: TRBV30; DNA: TGTGCCTGGAGTGTACAGGACAATCAGCCCCAGCATTTT; CDR3: CAWSVQDNQPQHF
size: -; D: -; J: TRBJ1-4; V: TRBV12-3/TRBV12-4; DNA: TGTGCCAGCAGTTTTTCACACGAAAAACTGTTTTTT; CDR3: CASSFSHEKLFF
size: -; D: TRBD2; J: TRBJ2-1; V: TRBV6-5; DNA: TGTGCCAGCAGTCGGACTAGCGGGGTTTACAATGAGCAGTTCTTC; CDR3: CASSRTSGVYNEQFF
size: -; D: TRBD1; J: TRBJ1-1; V: TRBV2; DNA: TGTGCCAGCATTTTGACAGGGGGAACTGAAGCTTTCTTT; CDR3: CASILTGGTEAFF
size: -; D: TRBD1; J: TRBJ1-1; V: TRBV28; DNA: TGTGCCAGCAGAAAACATCCCGGGACAGGGGGCATTATGAACACTGAAGCTTTCTTT; CDR3: CASRKHPGTGGIMNTEAFF
size: -; D: -; J: TRBJ1-6; V: TRBV4-1; DNA: TGCGCCAGCAGGGGCAGAGCAAGCTCCTATAATTCACCCCTCCACTTT; CDR3: CASRGRASSYNSPLHF
size: once; D: TRBD1; J: TRBJ2-2; V: TRBV5-1; DNA: TGCGCCAGCAGTTTTAACTACGGGACAGGGGTCGGCGGGGAGCTGTTTTTT; CDR3: CASSFNYGTGVGGELFF
size: -; D: TRBD2; J: TRBJ2-7; V: TRBV29-1; DNA: TGCAGCGTTGGTTTGAGCGGGAGGTTCGAGCAGTACTTC; CDR3: CSVGLSGRFEQYF
size: -; D: -; J: TRBJ1-5; V: TRBV18; DNA: TGTGCCAGCTCGCTTGAAACTAACCTTAATCAGCCCCAGCATTTT; CDR3: CASSLETNLNQPQHF
size: -; D: TRBD1; J: TRBJ1-5; V: TRBV19; DNA: TGTGCCAGTAGTATACAGGGGGCCTGGAATCAGCCCCAGCATTTT; CDR3: CASSIQGAWNQPQHF
size: -; D: TRBD1; J: TRBJ1-4; V: TRBV18; DNA: TGTGCCAGCTCACCGGGACAGGGATTGGAAAAACTGTTTTTT; CDR3: CASSPGQGLEKLFF
size: -; D: -; J: TRBJ2-4; V: TRBV12-3/TRBV12-4; DNA: TGTGCCAGCAGTACCCGACAGGAAACTCAGTACTTC; CDR3: CASSTRQETQYF
size: -; D: -; J: TRBJ2-5; V: TRBV19; DNA: TGTGCCAGTAGTATGACGGGAGAGACCCAGTACTTC; CDR3: CASSMTGETQYF
size: -; D: -; J: TRBJ2-5; V: TRBV9; DNA: TGTGCCAGCAGCGTAGGGGCGGGACCTCAAGAGACCCAGTACTTC; CDR3: CASSVGAGPQETQYF
size: once; D: -; J: TRBJ2-1; V: TRBV7-3; DNA: TGTGCCAGCAGCCCACTCGGGGCGGTGAGCTCCTACAATGAGCAGTTCTTC; CDR3: CASSPLGAVSSYNEQFF
size: -; D: -; J: TRBJ1-2; V: TRBV6-5; DNA: TGTGCCAGCAGACCCGGAGGACGATTCTATGGCTACACCTTC; CDR3: CASRPGGRFYGYTF
size: -; D: TRBD1; J: TRBJ1-6; V: TRBV28; DNA: TGTGCCAGCAGGCGACCGGGACAGGGGAAATCACCCCTCCACTTT; CDR3: CASRRPGQGKSPLHF
size: -; D: TRBD1; J: TRBJ2-5; V: TRBV11-2; DNA: TGTGCCAGCAGCCGGAGAACAGGGGAGGAGACCCAGTACTTC; CDR3: CASSRRTGEETQYF
size: -; D: -; J: TRBJ1-2; V: TRBV9; DNA: TGTGCCAGCAGCGCCGATCTAGGGGGGGGCCTTGGCTACACCTTC; CDR3: CASSADLGGGLGYTF
size: few; D: -; J: TRBJ2-7; V: TRBV2; DNA: TGTGCCAGCAGGACAGTCTACGAGCAGTACTTC; CDR3: CASRTVYEQYF
size: -; D: -; J: TRBJ1-1; V: TRBV5-1; DNA: TGCGCCAGCAGCGGACTATTAGGGGCACACACTGAAGCTTTCTTT; CDR3: CASSGLLGAHTEAFF
size: once; D: -; J: TRBJ1-1; V: TRBV18; DNA: TGTGCCAGCTCACCACGCAATGTGGGCGGGAGTGAAGCTTTCTTT; CDR3: CASSPRNVGGSEAFF
size: -; D: TRBD2; J: TRBJ2-7; V: TRBV7-2; DNA: TGTGCCAGCAGCTTAGCCGGGACTAGCGGGGCCCACTACGAGCAGTACTTC; CDR3: CASSLAGTSGAHYEQYF
size: -; D: -; J: TRBJ1-3; V: TRBV5-1; DNA: TGCGCCAGCAGCTCACGGCCCGAGGCGGGAAACACCATATATTTT; CDR3: CASSSRPEAGNTIYF
size: -; D: -; J: TRBJ2-2; V: TRBV21-1; DNA: TGTGCCAGCAGCAAAGGCAGACAGGGAAACACCGGGGAGCTGTTTTTT; CDR3: CASSKGRQGNTGELFF
size: -; D: TRBD1; J: TRBJ1-2; V: TRBV3-1/TRBV3-2; DNA: TGTGCCAGCAGCCAACAGGGGGCGCATGGCTACACCTTC; CDR3: CASSQQGAHGYTF
size: -; D: -; J: TRBJ2-1; V: TRBV19; DNA: TGTGCCAGTAGTATGACAATCCGGCTCTACAATGAGCAGTTCTTC; CDR3: CASSMTIRLYNEQFF
size: once; D: -; J: TRBJ2-1; V: TRBV5-4; DNA: TGTGCCAGCAGATCGGGTCAGGGCCCCTTCAATGAGCAGTTCTTC; CDR3: CASRSGQGPFNEQFF
size: -; D: -; J: TRBJ1-2; V: TRBV6-1; DNA: TGTGCCAGCAGTGACAGCTCGGGCTACACCTTC; CDR3: CASSDSSGYTF
size: -; D: TRBD1; J: TRBJ1-6; V: TRBV7-4; DNA: TGTGCCAGCAGCCGTCGTCAGGGGGAGGTGTTGAATTCACCCCTCCACTTT; CDR3: CASSRRQGEVLNSPLHF
size: -; D: -; J: TRBJ2-7; V: TRBV7-2; DNA: TGTGCCAGCAGCCTGGGGCCGTACTACGAGCAGTACTTC; CDR3: CASSLGPYYEQYF
size: few; D: -; J: TRBJ2-7; V: TRBV7-9; DNA: TGTGCCAGCAGCCGCCCCCCCCGGGACCACGAGCAGTACTTC; CDR3: CASSRPPRDHEQYF
size: -; D: TRBD1; J: TRBJ2-4; V: TRBV3-1/TRBV3-2; DNA: TGTGCCAGCAGCCAAGTATCCCGGGACAGGGGAGAGGGCAAAAACATTCAGTACTTC; CDR3: CASSQVSRDRGEGKNIQYF
size: -; D: -; J: TRBJ1-6; V: TRBV4-1; DNA: TGCGCCAGCAGCCAAGTTTGGGGTTCACCCCTCCACTTT; CDR3: CASSQVWGSPLHF
size: -; D: -; J: TRBJ1-2; V: TRBV18; DNA: TGTGCCAGCTCACCACGGGAAGGGAACTATGGCTACACCTTC; CDR3: CASSPREGNYGYTF
size: -; D: -; J: TRBJ2-3; V: TRBV3-1/TRBV3-2; DNA: TGTGCCAGCAGCCATATCACTATGGGCACAGATACGCAGTATTTT; CDR3: CASSHITMGTDTQYF
size: few; D: -; J: TRBJ2-5; V: TRBV3-1/TRBV3-2; DNA: TGTGCCAGCAGCCCCCAGGGAACCGGGACCCAAGAGACCCAGTACTTC; CDR3: CASSPQGTGTQETQYF
size: -; D: -; J: TRBJ1-5; V: TRBV5-6; DNA: TGTGCCAGCAGCTTGAGGGATCATCAGCCCCAGCATTTT; CDR3: CASSLRDHQPQHF
size: -; D: -; J: TRBJ2-7; V: TRBV4-1; DNA: TGCGCCAGCAGCCTTGACAGGAACTACGAGCAGTACTTC; CDR3: CASSLDRNYEQYF
size: -; D: TRBD2; J: TRBJ2-3; V: TRBV19; DNA: TGTGCCAGTAGTATAGACCAGACTAGCTCTGTCACAGATACGCAGTATTTT; CDR3: CASSIDQTSSVTDTQYF
size: -; D: -; J: TRBJ1-5; V: TRBV28; DNA: TGTGCCAGCAGTTTACTAACAGGGCTTCACCAGCCCCAGCATTTT; CDR3: CASSLLTGLHQPQHF
size: -; D: -; J: TRBJ1-1; V: TRBV7-2; DNA: TGTGCCAGCAGCTTAGGGGGCGTTGGCATGAACACTGAAGCTTTCTTT; CDR3: CASSLGGVGMNTEAFF
size: -; D: -; J: TRBJ1-5; V: TRBV29-1; DNA: TGCAGCGTTGGAGGGGACAATCAGCCCCAGCATTTT; CDR3: CSVGGDNQPQHF
size: -; D: TRBD1; J: TRBJ2-7; V: TRBV18; DNA: TGTGCCAGCTCACTACAGGGGTTACGAAACGAGCAGTACTTC; CDR3: CASSLQGLRNEQYF
size: -; D: TRBD1; J: TRBJ2-2; V: TRBV19; DNA: TGTGCCAGCCACTCAGACAGGGGTTATAACACCGGGGAGCTGTTTTTT; CDR3: CASHSDRGYNTGELFF
size: -; D: TRBD1; J: TRBJ1-5; V: TRBV10-3; DNA: TGTGCCATCAGTGGACAGGGGAATCAGCCCCAGCATTTT; CDR3: CAISGQGNQPQHF
size: -; D: TRBD1; J: TRBJ1-4; V: TRBV4-1; DNA: TGCGCCAGCAGACCCTCCGCGGGGACAGTTAATGAAAAACTGTTTTTT; CDR3: CASRPSAGTVNEKLFF
size: -; D: TRBD1; J: TRBJ2-6; V: TRBV7-6; DNA: TGTGCCAGCAGCCCGCCGGGACAGGGGAGTGCTGGGGCCAACGTCCTGACTTTC; CDR3: CASSPPGQGSAGANVLTF